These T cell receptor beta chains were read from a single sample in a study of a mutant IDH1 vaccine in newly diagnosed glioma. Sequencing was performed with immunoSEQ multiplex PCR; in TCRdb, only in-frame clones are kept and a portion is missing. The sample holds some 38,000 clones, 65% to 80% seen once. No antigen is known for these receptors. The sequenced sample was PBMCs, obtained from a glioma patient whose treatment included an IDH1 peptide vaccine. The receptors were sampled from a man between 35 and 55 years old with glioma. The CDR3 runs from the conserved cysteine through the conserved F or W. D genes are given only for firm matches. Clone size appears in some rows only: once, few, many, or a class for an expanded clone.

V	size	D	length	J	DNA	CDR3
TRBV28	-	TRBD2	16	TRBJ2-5	TGTGCCAGCAGTCCCGGACTAGCGGGAGGGACGGAGACCCAGTACTTC	CASSPGLAGGTETQYF
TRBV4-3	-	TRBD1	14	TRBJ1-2	TGCGCCAGCAGCCACCTCGACAGGGGGAATGGCTACACCTTC	CASSHLDRGNGYTF
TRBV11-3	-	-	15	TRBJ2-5	TGTGCCAGCAGCTTAGATCAGACGTTCCAAGAGACCCAGTACTTC	CASSLDQTFQETQYF
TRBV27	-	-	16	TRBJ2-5	TGTGCCAGCAGTTCTTACGGGCCCTCAGGGCCAGAGACCCAGTACTTC	CASSSYGPSGPETQYF
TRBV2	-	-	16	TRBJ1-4	TGTGCCAGCAGTAAAAAAGGCAGAAGCCTTAATGAAAAACTGTTTTTT	CASSKKGRSLNEKLFF
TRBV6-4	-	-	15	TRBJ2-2	TGTGCCAGCAGTGAATTGGCAGCGAACACCGGGGAGCTGTTTTTT	CASSELAANTGELFF
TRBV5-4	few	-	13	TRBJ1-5	TGTGCCAGCAGCTTGCAGGGCTATCAGCCCCAGCATTTT	CASSLQGYQPQHF
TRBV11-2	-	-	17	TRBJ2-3	TGTGCCAGCAGCCCCCCCTTCGGCCGGGAAAGCACAGATACGCAGTATTTT	CASSPPFGRESTDTQYF
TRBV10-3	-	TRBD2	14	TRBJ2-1	TGTGCCATCAGTGAGCCCACTTTTAGCGGGGAGCAGTTCTTC	CAISEPTFSGEQFF
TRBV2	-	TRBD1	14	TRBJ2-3	TGTGCCAGCAGAGAGGACAGGGTACCAGATACGCAGTATTTT	CASREDRVPDTQYF
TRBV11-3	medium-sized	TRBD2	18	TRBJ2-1	TGTGCCAGCAGCTTAGGCGTGACTAGCATCCGTATTTACAATGAGCAGTTCTTC	CASSLGVTSIRIYNEQFF
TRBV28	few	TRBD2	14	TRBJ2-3	TGTGCCACCAGCCGGGGTAGCGGGGTCAATACGCAGTATTTT	CATSRGSGVNTQYF
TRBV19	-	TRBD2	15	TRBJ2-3	TGTGCCAGTAGCCCGACTAGCGGGAGAACAGATACGCAGTATTTT	CASSPTSGRTDTQYF
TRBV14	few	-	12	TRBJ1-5	TGTGCCAGCAGCCAATTCGATCGGCCCCAGCATTTT	CASSQFDRPQHF
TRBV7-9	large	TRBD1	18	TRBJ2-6	TGTGCCAGCAGCCATGACAGGGATGAGGGCTCTGGGGCCAACGTCCTGACTTTC	CASSHDRDEGSGANVLTF
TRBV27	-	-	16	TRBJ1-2	TGTGCCAGCAGCCTATCAATGGTGGTGCCCCGGGAAGGCTACACCTTC	CASSLSMVVPREGYTF
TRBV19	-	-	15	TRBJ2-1	TGTGCCAGTAGTATCGGGGGAATGGGGCACGGTGAGCAGTTCTTC	CASSIGGMGHGEQFF
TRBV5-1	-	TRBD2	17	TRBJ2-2	TGCGCCAGCAGCGCTACTCTAGCGGGAGGGAACACCGGGGAGCTGTTTTTT	CASSATLAGGNTGELFF
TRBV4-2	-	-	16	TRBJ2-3	TGTGCCAGCAGCGGGACGGGGGGCCTTAGCACAGATACGCAGTATTTT	CASSGTGGLSTDTQYF
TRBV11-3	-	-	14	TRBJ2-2	TGTGCCAGCGGCCGGGCCCCGGTAACCGGGGAGCTGTTTTTT	CASGRAPVTGELFF
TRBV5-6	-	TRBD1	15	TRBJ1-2	TGTGCCAGCAGCTTGTGGGACAGGGTGATCTATGGCTACACCTTC	CASSLWDRVIYGYTF
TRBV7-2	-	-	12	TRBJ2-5	TGTGCCAGCAGCTTAGGGGCAGAGACCCAGTACTTC	CASSLGAETQYF
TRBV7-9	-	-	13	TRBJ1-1	TGTGCCAGCAGCTCAGAGGGCAGCACTGAAGCTTTCTTT	CASSSEGSTEAFF
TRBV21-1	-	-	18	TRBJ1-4	TGTGCCAGCAGCAAAGGGATGACAGGGTCAGGAACTAATGAAAAACTGTTTTTT	CASSKGMTGSGTNEKLFF
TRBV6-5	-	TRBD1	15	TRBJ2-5	TGTGCCAGCAGATCCGGACAGGGTGGATGGGAGACCCAGTACTTC	CASRSGQGGWETQYF
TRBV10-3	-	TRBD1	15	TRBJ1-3	TGTGCCATCAGCGATGGGACAGGGGTAGGAAACACCATATATTTT	CAISDGTGVGNTIYF
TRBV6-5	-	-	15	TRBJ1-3	TGTGCCAGCAGTTACTCGGGGGGGCTCGGAAACACCATATATTTT	CASSYSGGLGNTIYF
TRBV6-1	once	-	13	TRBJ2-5	TGTGCCAGCAGAGGACTGGACCAAGAGACCCAGTACTTC	CASRGLDQETQYF